This T cell receptor (beta chain) was recorded in a study of cytomegalovirus exposure and HLA in healthy donors. Whole-study results and caveats: Using the classifier, cytomegalovirus status was reportedly diagnosed with high specificity and sensitivity. The tendency of first-cohort TCR clusters to co-occur in the 120 or so validation repertoires was the finding of a later analysis. Most TCRs appeared rarely, but some public TCRs recurred in many donors. Researchers counted 164 TCR beta chains as cytomegalovirus-associated.

For this clone: Its antigen remains unidentified.

After removal of 1 base from V and 5 bases from J, the junction contained 8 bases not matched to a gene. CDR3 length: 16 amino acids. Germline V lookup: CDR1 MGHRA, CDR2 YSYEKL. Generated by immunoSEQ multiplex PCR, the TCRdb table keeps only in-frame clones and is missing some. The sample records about 170,000 clones, approximately 86% being singletons. The chain uses TRBV4-1 and TRBJ2-3, with 8 bases lining up with TRBD2. The sample was PBMCs. The sequence came from a woman aged 18-29 years in good health and CMV-seronegative. CDR3 nucleotide sequence: TGCGCCAGCAGCCAAGGGACCAGCGGGAGAAGAGATACGCAGTATTTT. It yields the protein CASSQGTSGRRDTQYF.